Listed below are T cell receptor beta chains from one sample, sequenced in a study of CD8 T cells in Susac syndrome. TCRdb re-called the immunoSEQ multiplex PCR reads with MiXCR, one entry per CDR3 protein. In the table there are 210,000 or so distinct CDR3 sequences, roughly 93% of which are singletons. The sequencing input was CD4+ T cells from PBMCs. These receptors originate from a human donor with Susac syndrome. Both conserved end residues are part of each CDR3.

CDR3aa: CASSFGDRGREETQYF
j_gene: TRBJ2-5
v_gene: TRBV5-1

CDR3aa: CAISGTSNEQFF
j_gene: TRBJ2-1
v_gene: TRBV10-3

CDR3aa: CASSLTGSGNSPLHF
j_gene: TRBJ1-6
v_gene: TRBV7-3

CDR3aa: CAWSSTGIRSYNEQFF
j_gene: TRBJ2-1
v_gene: TRBV30

CDR3aa: CASSPPGGREQYF
j_gene: TRBJ2-7
v_gene: TRBV7-6

CDR3aa: CSGQVGETQYF
j_gene: TRBJ2-5
v_gene: TRBV29-1

CDR3aa: CSALPRGPSNQPQHF
j_gene: TRBJ1-5
v_gene: TRBV20-1

CDR3aa: CASSYSPGAWGRETQYF
j_gene: TRBJ2-5
v_gene: TRBV6-2/TRBV6-3

CDR3aa: CSVSYSVGAGELFF
j_gene: TRBJ2-2
v_gene: TRBV29-1

CDR3aa: CASSPQGAETQYF
j_gene: TRBJ2-5
v_gene: TRBV18

CDR3aa: CASTTGRRNSPLHF
j_gene: TRBJ1-6
v_gene: TRBV12-3/TRBV12-4

CDR3aa: CAWSVDPAGARFYGYTF
j_gene: TRBJ1-2
v_gene: TRBV30

CDR3aa: CASSFEQETQYF
j_gene: TRBJ2-5
v_gene: TRBV12-3/TRBV12-4

CDR3aa: CASGRGGYEQYF
j_gene: TRBJ2-7
v_gene: TRBV3-1

CDR3aa: CASFSNRDRSYEQYF
j_gene: TRBJ2-7
v_gene: TRBV28

CDR3aa: CASSFGTGGQTEAFF
j_gene: TRBJ1-1
v_gene: TRBV6-2/TRBV6-3

CDR3aa: CATSRDPSRAGNTIYF
j_gene: TRBJ1-3
v_gene: TRBV15

CDR3aa: CASTARSSGANVLTF
j_gene: TRBJ2-6
v_gene: TRBV25-1

CDR3aa: CATSDPGQGGNEQFF
j_gene: TRBJ2-1
v_gene: TRBV24-1

CDR3aa: CASSPHASSNTEAFF
j_gene: TRBJ1-1
v_gene: TRBV14

CDR3aa: CASSSLWAGANVLTF
j_gene: TRBJ2-6
v_gene: TRBV11-2

CDR3aa: CASSLSLGEQYF
j_gene: TRBJ2-7
v_gene: TRBV7-9

CDR3aa: CASGVRQRTEAFF
j_gene: TRBJ1-1
v_gene: TRBV7-2

CDR3aa: CASSPPTRETQYF
j_gene: TRBJ2-5
v_gene: TRBV6-6

CDR3aa: CASSPWTAMNTEAFF
j_gene: TRBJ1-1
v_gene: TRBV5-1

CDR3aa: CASSPAPGVPYTF
j_gene: TRBJ1-2
v_gene: TRBV7-2

CDR3aa: CASSQDQSTDTQYF
j_gene: TRBJ2-3
v_gene: TRBV4-3

CDR3aa: CSARIGSIQYF
j_gene: TRBJ2-4
v_gene: TRBV20-1

CDR3aa: CASSSRRLQNIQYF
j_gene: TRBJ2-4
v_gene: TRBV7-8

CDR3aa: CASSLVRGAAYNEQFF
j_gene: TRBJ2-1
v_gene: TRBV13

CDR3aa: CASSLDDYNEQFF
j_gene: TRBJ2-1
v_gene: TRBV12-3/TRBV12-4

CDR3aa: CASSQSTGIKQYF
j_gene: TRBJ2-7
v_gene: TRBV11-2

CDR3aa: CASSEMPGPQHF
j_gene: TRBJ1-5
v_gene: TRBV6-2/TRBV6-3

CDR3aa: CASSLASGGYNEQFF
j_gene: TRBJ2-1
v_gene: TRBV5-4

CDR3aa: CASSLAYGANTEAFF
j_gene: TRBJ1-1
v_gene: TRBV5-1

CDR3aa: CASSYSFQEYNSPLHF
j_gene: TRBJ1-6
v_gene: TRBV6-6

CDR3aa: CASSLAGTGEYEQYF
j_gene: TRBJ2-7
v_gene: TRBV7-6

CDR3aa: CASSLDSSGSEKLFF
j_gene: TRBJ1-4
v_gene: TRBV5-1

CDR3aa: CASSLAGYTDTQYF
j_gene: TRBJ2-3
v_gene: TRBV5-6

CDR3aa: CATSDRDSVGETQYF
j_gene: TRBJ2-5
v_gene: TRBV24-1

CDR3aa: CATAGTGAWNEQFF
j_gene: TRBJ2-1
v_gene: TRBV24-1

CDR3aa: CSASPRQAYNEKLFF
j_gene: TRBJ1-4
v_gene: TRBV20-1

CDR3aa: CSANPPQTYEQYF
j_gene: TRBJ2-7
v_gene: TRBV20-1

CDR3aa: CASSSGQGREETQYF
j_gene: TRBJ2-5
v_gene: TRBV12-3/TRBV12-4

CDR3aa: CSVGDYMNTGELFF
j_gene: TRBJ2-2
v_gene: TRBV29-1

CDR3aa: CASSPDNRRWQGYTF
j_gene: TRBJ1-2
v_gene: TRBV28

CDR3aa: CSVAGASEAFF
j_gene: TRBJ1-1
v_gene: TRBV29-1